A single TCR beta chain is shown here with its context. Germline CDR1 LGHNT, CDR2 FRNRAP. This CDR3 has 17 amino acids. The V and J ends lost 5 bases and 6 bases respectively, with 25 bases between them. This sample stems from a study of T cells in Graves' hyperthyroidism and ophthalmopathy. TCR beta CDR3 region amplification was performed from RNA transcripts. Using the HTBI primer set, a first-round RT-PCR was run on the TCR CDR3. TCRdb independently ran MiXCR on the multiplex PCR reads; one entry per CDR3 protein. The sample includes a few hundred thousand distinct CDR3 sequences, roughly 17% seen only once; the top ten take around 52%. Exclusion of patients followed from uncontrolled infection, other autoimmune disease, pregnancy or lactation.

The sample consisted of blood. This clonotype was obtained from a woman in her fifties or sixties with Graves' hyperthyroidism. The chain couples TRBV12-5 to TRBJ2-5, with D tentatively TRBD1 or TRBD2 (5 bases each). The CDR3 protein is CASGIDPTGTNGKTQYF. CDR3 bases: TGTGCTAGTGGTATAGATCCGACCGGGACGAACGGAAAGACCCAGTACTTC.